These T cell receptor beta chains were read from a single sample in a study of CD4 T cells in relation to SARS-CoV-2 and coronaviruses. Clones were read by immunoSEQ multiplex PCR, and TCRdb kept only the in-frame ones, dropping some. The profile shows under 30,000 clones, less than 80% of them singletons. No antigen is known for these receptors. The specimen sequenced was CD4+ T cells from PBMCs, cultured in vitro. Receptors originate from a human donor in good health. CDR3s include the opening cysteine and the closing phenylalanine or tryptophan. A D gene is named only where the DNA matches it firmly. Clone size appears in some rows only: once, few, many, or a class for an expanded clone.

CDR3nt: TGTGCCAGGGGGAGTAATCAGCCCCAGCATTTT
CDR3aa: CARGSNQPQHF
len: 11
d_gene: .
abundance: .
j_gene: TRBJ1-5
v_gene: TRBV5-4

CDR3nt: TGTGCCAGCAGCTTAAGTACTTTGGACTCACCCCTCCACTTT
CDR3aa: CASSLSTLDSPLHF
len: 14
d_gene: .
abundance: .
j_gene: TRBJ1-6
v_gene: TRBV7-2

CDR3nt: TGTGCCAGCAGCCAAGCTCGGGCCTACAATGAGCAGTTCTTC
CDR3aa: CASSQARAYNEQFF
len: 14
d_gene: .
abundance: .
j_gene: TRBJ2-1
v_gene: TRBV3-1/TRBV3-2

CDR3nt: TGTGCCAGCTCACCACCCGGGACAGGGGACAATGAGCAGTTCTTC
CDR3aa: CASSPPGTGDNEQFF
len: 15
d_gene: TRBD1
abundance: .
j_gene: TRBJ2-1
v_gene: TRBV18

CDR3nt: TGTGCCAGTAGTATTGGGAGCGGGAGGACCTACTACAATGAGCAGTTCTTC
CDR3aa: CASSIGSGRTYYNEQFF
len: 17
d_gene: TRBD2
abundance: .
j_gene: TRBJ2-1
v_gene: TRBV19

CDR3nt: TGTGCCAGCAGCTTAGACCTAGTGTCGGGGGATCAAGAGACCCAGTACTTC
CDR3aa: CASSLDLVSGDQETQYF
len: 17
d_gene: .
abundance: once
j_gene: TRBJ2-5
v_gene: TRBV7-6

CDR3nt: TGTGCCAGCAGTTCCGGACGGGGCGGGAACACTGAAGCTTTCTTT
CDR3aa: CASSSGRGGNTEAFF
len: 15
d_gene: .
abundance: .
j_gene: TRBJ1-1
v_gene: TRBV6-2/TRBV6-3

CDR3nt: TGCGCCAGCAGCTTGGTCGGGGGCCAAGAGACCCAGTACTTC
CDR3aa: CASSLVGGQETQYF
len: 14
d_gene: .
abundance: .
j_gene: TRBJ2-5
v_gene: TRBV5-1

CDR3nt: TGTGCCAGCAGCAACGTAGGTGGGGCAGGGGGACAATTCTCCTACAATGAGCAGTTCTTC
CDR3aa: CASSNVGGAGGQFSYNEQFF
len: 20
d_gene: TRBD1
abundance: .
j_gene: TRBJ2-1
v_gene: TRBV9

CDR3nt: TGTGCCAGCAGCCACCTTAAAACCAGGACCCCGGGACAGTTCTATGGCTACACCTTC
CDR3aa: CASSHLKTRTPGQFYGYTF
len: 19
d_gene: TRBD1
abundance: .
j_gene: TRBJ1-2
v_gene: TRBV7-4

CDR3nt: TGTGCCAGTAGCCTACTGACCGGGGCCTCCAGGGAGACCCAGTACTTC
CDR3aa: CASSLLTGASRETQYF
len: 16
d_gene: .
abundance: .
j_gene: TRBJ2-5
v_gene: TRBV19

CDR3nt: TGTGCCACCCATGGGACTAGCGTCTACAATGAGCAGTTCTTC
CDR3aa: CATHGTSVYNEQFF
len: 14
d_gene: TRBD2
abundance: .
j_gene: TRBJ2-1
v_gene: TRBV6-5

CDR3nt: TGTGCCAGCAGCTTTCGGCGCCTGAACACTGAAGCTTTCTTT
CDR3aa: CASSFRRLNTEAFF
len: 14
d_gene: .
abundance: .
j_gene: TRBJ1-1
v_gene: TRBV7-8

CDR3nt: TGTGCCAGCAGCCAGACTAGCGGGAGGGCAACTTTTTACGAGCAGTACTTC
CDR3aa: CASSQTSGRATFYEQYF
len: 17
d_gene: TRBD2
abundance: .
j_gene: TRBJ2-7
v_gene: TRBV7-2

CDR3nt: TGCAGCGTTGAACAACAGGGGGGGGCCACCTACGAGCAGTACTTC
CDR3aa: CSVEQQGGATYEQYF
len: 15
d_gene: .
abundance: .
j_gene: TRBJ2-7
v_gene: TRBV29-1

CDR3nt: TGTGCCAGCAGTTACTTTACAGGAAATGAAAAACTGTTTTTT
CDR3aa: CASSYFTGNEKLFF
len: 14
d_gene: .
abundance: few
j_gene: TRBJ1-4
v_gene: TRBV6-6

CDR3nt: TGCGCCAGCAGCTTGGGGACAGCTGAAAACACTGAAGCTTTCTTT
CDR3aa: CASSLGTAENTEAFF
len: 15
d_gene: .
abundance: .
j_gene: TRBJ1-1
v_gene: TRBV5-1

CDR3nt: TGCAGTGCTAGTGGAGGGGATAGGAATCAGCCCCAGCATTTT
CDR3aa: CSASGGDRNQPQHF
len: 14
d_gene: .
abundance: .
j_gene: TRBJ1-5
v_gene: TRBV20-1

CDR3nt: TGTGCCATCACCCCGGGGACAGGGAACACTGAAGCTTTCTTT
CDR3aa: CAITPGTGNTEAFF
len: 14
d_gene: TRBD1
abundance: .
j_gene: TRBJ1-1
v_gene: TRBV10-3

CDR3nt: TGCGCCAGCAACCGACAAGGGAATTACAATGAGCAGTTCTTC
CDR3aa: CASNRQGNYNEQFF
len: 14
d_gene: .
abundance: few
j_gene: TRBJ2-1
v_gene: TRBV5-1

CDR3nt: TGTGCCATCAGTGAGCGCCCCGGGGAGCTGTTTTTT
CDR3aa: CAISERPGELFF
len: 12
d_gene: .
abundance: .
j_gene: TRBJ2-2
v_gene: TRBV10-3

CDR3nt: TGTGCCAGCAGCCCCAACGACAAGGGGTGGTACGAGCAGTACTTC
CDR3aa: CASSPNDKGWYEQYF
len: 15
d_gene: .
abundance: .
j_gene: TRBJ2-7
v_gene: TRBV3-1/TRBV3-2

CDR3nt: TGTGCCAGCAGCTTAATGAGCGGGGGAGACCTCTACGAGCAGTACTTC
CDR3aa: CASSLMSGGDLYEQYF
len: 16
d_gene: TRBD2
abundance: .
j_gene: TRBJ2-7
v_gene: TRBV7-9

CDR3nt: TGTGCCAGCAGTGGGCCCTACGAGCAGTACTTC
CDR3aa: CASSGPYEQYF
len: 11
d_gene: .
abundance: .
j_gene: TRBJ2-7
v_gene: TRBV2

CDR3nt: TGTGCCAGCATCCGCCCGGGACCGGACACTGAAGCTTTCTTT
CDR3aa: CASIRPGPDTEAFF
len: 14
d_gene: .
abundance: .
j_gene: TRBJ1-1
v_gene: TRBV6-5

CDR3nt: TGTGCCAGCAGCCCCTCGAGGGGACTAGCGGGAGGAAGGGTCTACGAGCAGTACTTC
CDR3aa: CASSPSRGLAGGRVYEQYF
len: 19
d_gene: TRBD2
abundance: .
j_gene: TRBJ2-7
v_gene: TRBV7-8

CDR3nt: TGTGCCAGCAGCACTTTGAGTAACACTGAAGCTTTCTTT
CDR3aa: CASSTLSNTEAFF
len: 13
d_gene: .
abundance: large
j_gene: TRBJ1-1
v_gene: TRBV7-8

CDR3nt: TGTGCCAGCAGCTTAGAGGGGACAGGGCGCTACGAGCAGTACTTC
CDR3aa: CASSLEGTGRYEQYF
len: 15
d_gene: TRBD1
abundance: few
j_gene: TRBJ2-7
v_gene: TRBV7-2

CDR3nt: TGTGCCAGCTCACCAGTGGCACAGGGGGCGCTCAATGAGCAGTTCTTC
CDR3aa: CASSPVAQGALNEQFF
len: 16
d_gene: TRBD1
abundance: once
j_gene: TRBJ2-1
v_gene: TRBV18

CDR3nt: TGCGCCAGCAGCCAAGATAGGAGGAACAGAAACACAGATACGCAGTATTTT
CDR3aa: CASSQDRRNRNTDTQYF
len: 17
d_gene: .
abundance: .
j_gene: TRBJ2-3
v_gene: TRBV4-3

CDR3nt: TGTGCCAGCAGCCGAGGACTAGCGGGACCAAGGGGAGATACGCAGTATTTT
CDR3aa: CASSRGLAGPRGDTQYF
len: 17
d_gene: TRBD2
abundance: few
j_gene: TRBJ2-3
v_gene: TRBV11-2

CDR3nt: TGTGCCAGCAGCTTTGACAGGGGGCTCGGCGGGGAGCTGTTTTTT
CDR3aa: CASSFDRGLGGELFF
len: 15
d_gene: TRBD1
abundance: .
j_gene: TRBJ2-2
v_gene: TRBV7-2

CDR3nt: TGCGCCAGCAGTGGACACCCCACAGATACGCAGTATTTT
CDR3aa: CASSGHPTDTQYF
len: 13
d_gene: .
abundance: .
j_gene: TRBJ2-3
v_gene: TRBV10-1

CDR3nt: TGTGCCAGCAGCTCGGGGGCGGGCCCCTACGAGCAGTACTTC
CDR3aa: CASSSGAGPYEQYF
len: 14
d_gene: .
abundance: .
j_gene: TRBJ2-7
v_gene: TRBV7-2

CDR3nt: TGCGCCAGCAGCCAAGAAGGTGACAGATACACCGGGGAGCTGTTTTTT
CDR3aa: CASSQEGDRYTGELFF
len: 16
d_gene: .
abundance: .
j_gene: TRBJ2-2
v_gene: TRBV4-3

CDR3nt: TGTGCCTGGAGTGGCCGACAGGGGAGATTAGGTTCACCCCTCCACTTT
CDR3aa: CAWSGRQGRLGSPLHF
len: 16
d_gene: TRBD1
abundance: .
j_gene: TRBJ1-6
v_gene: TRBV30

CDR3nt: TGTGCCTACTCAGACTCTGGAAACACCATATATTTT
CDR3aa: CAYSDSGNTIYF
len: 12
d_gene: .
abundance: few
j_gene: TRBJ1-3
v_gene: TRBV25-1

CDR3nt: TGCAGCGTTGAAGATGCCAGGGGCACAGATACGCAGTATTTT
CDR3aa: CSVEDARGTDTQYF
len: 14
d_gene: .
abundance: .
j_gene: TRBJ2-3
v_gene: TRBV29-1

CDR3nt: TGCGCCAGCAGCTTGGGACCAGGGAAGGAGACTGAAGCTTTCTTT
CDR3aa: CASSLGPGKETEAFF
len: 15
d_gene: .
abundance: .
j_gene: TRBJ1-1
v_gene: TRBV5-1

CDR3nt: TGTGCCAGCAGCGGACCCTCCCGTACCGGGGAGCTGTTTTTT
CDR3aa: CASSGPSRTGELFF
len: 14
d_gene: .
abundance: .
j_gene: TRBJ2-2
v_gene: TRBV9

CDR3nt: TGTGCCAGCAGCTTAGACAATGCCGCGGGTACTGAAGCTTTCTTT
CDR3aa: CASSLDNAAGTEAFF
len: 15
d_gene: .
abundance: .
j_gene: TRBJ1-1
v_gene: TRBV13

CDR3nt: TGTGCCAGCAGCCCCAGGGGGCAGTTGGTAGATACGCAGTATTTT
CDR3aa: CASSPRGQLVDTQYF
len: 15
d_gene: TRBD1
abundance: .
j_gene: TRBJ2-3
v_gene: TRBV6-6

CDR3nt: TGTGCCAGCAGCCCAAGTGGGGACTTTTTAACGGGTTTCTTT
CDR3aa: CASSPSGDFLTGFF
len: 14
d_gene: .
abundance: .
j_gene: TRBJ1-1
v_gene: TRBV7-9

CDR3nt: TGTGCCAGTAGTCCTATGGGGCGTCGAGACATCCAAAACATTCAGTACTTC
CDR3aa: CASSPMGRRDIQNIQYF
len: 17
d_gene: .
abundance: .
j_gene: TRBJ2-4
v_gene: TRBV19

CDR3nt: TGTGCCAGCAGCTTTTCGCGGGTGGACACTGAAGCTTTCTTT
CDR3aa: CASSFSRVDTEAFF
len: 14
d_gene: .
abundance: .
j_gene: TRBJ1-1
v_gene: TRBV7-9

CDR3nt: TGTGCCAGCAGCTCCGACAGGGGATTTCCACCCCTCCACTTT
CDR3aa: CASSSDRGFPPLHF
len: 14
d_gene: TRBD1
abundance: .
j_gene: TRBJ1-6
v_gene: TRBV7-2

CDR3nt: TGCGCCAGCAGCTTGGAATTGCCCACAGATACGCAGTATTTT
CDR3aa: CASSLELPTDTQYF
len: 14
d_gene: .
abundance: .
j_gene: TRBJ2-3
v_gene: TRBV5-1

CDR3nt: TGTGCCAGCAGTGATTGGGGTTTGCACCAAGAGACCCAGTACTTC
CDR3aa: CASSDWGLHQETQYF
len: 15
d_gene: .
abundance: .
j_gene: TRBJ2-5
v_gene: TRBV2

CDR3nt: TGTGCCAGCAGCCGGGGACTAGCTTGGGATACGCAGTATTTT
CDR3aa: CASSRGLAWDTQYF
len: 14
d_gene: TRBD2
abundance: few
j_gene: TRBJ2-3
v_gene: TRBV3-1/TRBV3-2

CDR3nt: TGTGCCAGCAGTGTACGTACGGACGGGGAGCTGTTTTTT
CDR3aa: CASSVRTDGELFF
len: 13
d_gene: .
abundance: .
j_gene: TRBJ2-2
v_gene: TRBV2

CDR3nt: TGTGCCAGCAGTGAAATGCCGGACTGGAGCAATCAGCCCCAGCATTTT
CDR3aa: CASSEMPDWSNQPQHF
len: 16
d_gene: .
abundance: .
j_gene: TRBJ1-5
v_gene: TRBV6-1